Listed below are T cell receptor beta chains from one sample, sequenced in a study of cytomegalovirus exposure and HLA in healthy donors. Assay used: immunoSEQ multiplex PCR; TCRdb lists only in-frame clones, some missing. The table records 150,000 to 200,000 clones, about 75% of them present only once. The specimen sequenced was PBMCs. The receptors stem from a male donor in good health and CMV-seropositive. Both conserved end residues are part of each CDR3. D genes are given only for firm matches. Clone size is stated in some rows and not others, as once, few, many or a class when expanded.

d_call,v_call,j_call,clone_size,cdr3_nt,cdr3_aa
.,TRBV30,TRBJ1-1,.,TGTGCCCGGGGAAGGAACACTGAAGCTTTCTTT,CARGRNTEAFF
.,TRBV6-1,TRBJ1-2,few,TGTGCCAGCAGTGAAGTCAGGGGTGGCTATGGCTACACCTTC,CASSEVRGGYGYTF
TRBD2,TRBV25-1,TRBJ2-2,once,TGTGCCAGCAGTGAGCTGCTAGCGGGGGAGCGTGGCGGGGAGCTGTTTTTT,CASSELLAGERGGELFF
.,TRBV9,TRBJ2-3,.,TGTGCCAGCAGCCCTCCCCCAGGGACAGATACGCAGTATTTT,CASSPPPGTDTQYF
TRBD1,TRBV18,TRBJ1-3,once,TGTGCCAGCTCACCGGACAGGGTATCTGGAAACACCATATATTTT,CASSPDRVSGNTIYF
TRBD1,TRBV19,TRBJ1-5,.,TGTGCCAGTAGCCGTTGGACGGACAGGGGACCTTATAGCAATCAGCCCCAGCATTTT,CASSRWTDRGPYSNQPQHF
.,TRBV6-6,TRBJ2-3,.,TGTGCCAGCAGCGACCCTCCCCGGGGGACGACAGATACGCAGTATTTT,CASSDPPRGTTDTQYF
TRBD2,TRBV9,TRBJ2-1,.,TGTGCCAGCGACAGCGGGGGAATTATCTACAATGAGCAGTTCTTC,CASDSGGIIYNEQFF
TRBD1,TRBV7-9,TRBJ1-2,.,TGTGCCAGCAGTTACCCCGACAGGGACTCTTATGGCTACACCTTC,CASSYPDRDSYGYTF
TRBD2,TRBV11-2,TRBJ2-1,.,TGTGCCAGCAGCCCTATAGCGGGGACTACCATTTTCTACAATGAGCAGTTCTTC,CASSPIAGTTIFYNEQFF
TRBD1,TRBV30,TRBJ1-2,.,TGTGCCTGGAGCCCTCCGGGACAGGGGTTCTATGGCTACACCTTC,CAWSPPGQGFYGYTF
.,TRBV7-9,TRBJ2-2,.,TGTGCCAGCAGCTTATCAGGGAGGTCCGGGGAGCTGTTTTTT,CASSLSGRSGELFF
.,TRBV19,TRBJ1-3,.,TGTGCCAGTACCGACTGGAGTCTCTCTGGAAACACCATATATTTT,CASTDWSLSGNTIYF
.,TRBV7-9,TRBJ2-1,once,TGTGCCAGCAGCTTAGGAGGTCGGCAGCTTTCGAATGAGCAGTTCTTC,CASSLGGRQLSNEQFF
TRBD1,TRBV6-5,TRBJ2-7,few,TGTGCCAGCAGCGAGGGGACAGGGGGAATGTACGAGCAGTACTTC,CASSEGTGGMYEQYF
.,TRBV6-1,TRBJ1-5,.,TGTGCCAGCAGTGAAGCAGGAGTTCAGCCCCAGCATTTT,CASSEAGVQPQHF
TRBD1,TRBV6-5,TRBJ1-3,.,TGTGCCAGCAGCGCGACAGGGGCCGGAAACACCATATATTTT,CASSATGAGNTIYF
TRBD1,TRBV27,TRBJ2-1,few,TGTGCCAGCAGTTTAAGGGGACAGGGGGCGCGCAATGAGCAGTTCTTC,CASSLRGQGARNEQFF
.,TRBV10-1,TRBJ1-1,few,TGCGCCAGCAGTCCAGTGACTGAAGCTTTCTTT,CASSPVTEAFF
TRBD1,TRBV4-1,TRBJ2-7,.,TGCGCCAGCAGCCTAGGGACAGGGGGCTCATACGAGCAGTACTTC,CASSLGTGGSYEQYF
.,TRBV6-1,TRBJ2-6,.,TGTGCCAGCAGTGGACACGGCTCTGGGGCCAACGTCCTGACTTTC,CASSGHGSGANVLTF
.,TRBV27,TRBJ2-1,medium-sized,TGTGCCAGCAGTTTATCTCTTTACAATGAGCAGTTCTTC,CASSLSLYNEQFF
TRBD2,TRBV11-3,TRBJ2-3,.,TGTGCCAGCAGCCCTTTGAGCGGGGGGGCGGGGGATACGCAGTATTTT,CASSPLSGGAGDTQYF
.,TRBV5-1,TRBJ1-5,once,TGCGCCAGCAGCTTGGGGCAGGACAACCAGCCCCAGCATTTT,CASSLGQDNQPQHF
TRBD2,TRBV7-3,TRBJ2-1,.,TGTGCCAGCAGCTTAGGGCTAGCGGGGGCCTACAATGAGCAGTTCTTC,CASSLGLAGAYNEQFF
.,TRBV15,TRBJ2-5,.,TGTGCCACCAGCAGAGGGCGAGGGTGGGAGACCCAGTACTTC,CATSRGRGWETQYF
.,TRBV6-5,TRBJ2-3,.,TGTGCCAGCGGGCCCCCGGATACGCAGTATTTT,CASGPPDTQYF
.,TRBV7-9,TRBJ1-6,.,TGTGCCAGCAGCTTAGGGTTAGCACCCCTCCACTTT,CASSLGLAPLHF
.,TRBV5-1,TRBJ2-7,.,TGCGCCAGCAGCCCGGAGGGAGCCTACGAGCAGTACTTC,CASSPEGAYEQYF
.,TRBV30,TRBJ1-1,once,TGTGCCTGGGAAAAAGGGAGGGTGGGTGAAGCTTTCTTT,CAWEKGRVGEAFF
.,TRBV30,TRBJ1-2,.,TGTGCCTGGAGTAAAGACACCTATGGCTACACCTTC,CAWSKDTYGYTF
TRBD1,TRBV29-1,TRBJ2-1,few,TGCAGCGTCCGCCAGGGGGCGAATGAGCAGTTCTTC,CSVRQGANEQFF
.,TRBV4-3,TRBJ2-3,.,TGCGCCAGCAGCCAAGACGGCAGGGGAACCACAGATACGCAGTATTTT,CASSQDGRGTTDTQYF
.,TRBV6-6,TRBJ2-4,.,TGTGCCAGCAGTTACGGGGCAGGGGCAGGGAAAAACATTCAGTACTTC,CASSYGAGAGKNIQYF
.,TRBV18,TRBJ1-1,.,TGTGCCAGCTCACACCGACGGGGTAGAGGGGGCACTGAAGCTTTCTTT,CASSHRRGRGGTEAFF
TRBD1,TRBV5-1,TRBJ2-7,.,TGCGCCAGCAGCTTTCGGACAGGGGTCCACGAGCAGTACTTC,CASSFRTGVHEQYF
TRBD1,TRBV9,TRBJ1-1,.,TGTGCCAGCAGCGTATTAGGGACAGGGTTCACTGAAGCTTTCTTT,CASSVLGTGFTEAFF
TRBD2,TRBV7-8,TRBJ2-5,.,TGTGCCAGCAGCTTGGCTCGCCTAGCGGGGAATGGCCAAGAGACCCAGTACTTC,CASSLARLAGNGQETQYF